This entry describes one T cell receptor (beta chain). This sample holds PBMCs from 8 to 10 ml fresh peripheral blood. The sample is drawn from a study of T cells in Graves' hyperthyroidism and ophthalmopathy. Germline loops: CDR1 KGHDR, CDR2 SFDVKD. CDR3 length: 15 amino acids. The ends lost 2 bases at V and 8 bases at J; junction bases unmatched: 10. Regions amplified from RNA transcripts were the TCR beta CDR3 regions. A first-round RT-PCR of the TCR CDR3 used the HTBI primer set. TCRdb used MiXCR to reprocess the multiplex PCR reads, holding one entry per CDR3 protein. The data show roughly 700,000 distinct CDR3 sequences, with roughly 32% seen just once and approximately 31% held by the top ten.

This clonotype was sampled from a woman aged 40 to 50 with Graves' hyperthyroidism. The chain has TRBV24-1 and TRBJ1-2; TRBD1 matches at 7 bases. Input material: blood. The CDR3 protein is CATSDSSGTVLGYTF. DNA of the CDR3: TGTGCCACCAGTGATTCCAGCGGGACAGTCTTAGGCTACACCTTC.